What follows is one T cell receptor beta chain and its context. Its antigen is unknown. The sample is drawn from a study of OX40 agonist ivuxolimab in advanced cancers. The overall study: Hepatocellular carcinoma, melanoma, renal cell or head and neck cancer occurred in dose-escalation patients.

Assay used: immunoSEQ multiplex PCR; TCRdb lists only in-frame clones, some missing. The table lists 45,000 to 65,000 clones, 80% to 90% of them singletons, with 11% to 15% in the top ten. The study's findings and limits: At 0.1 to 3.0 mg/kg, CD4+ and CD8+ blood T cells expanded clonally by week 6. Clonal expansion in partial responders at 0.1-3.0 mg/kg ranked among the lowest.

The specimen was CD4+ or CD8+ T cells sorted from blood, collected in a trial of the OX40 agonist ivuxolimab. The sequence was obtained from an adult with an advanced solid tumor such as melanoma, head and neck, liver or kidney cancer.

The DNA of the CDR3 is TGTGCCAGCAGCCCGGGACAGCCGAAGGAAAAACTGTTTTTT. This sequence encodes CASSPGQPKEKLFF. The chain links TRBV7-8 to TRBJ1-4, with 7 bases matching TRBD1. From germline, CDR1 is SGHVS and CDR2 FQNEAQ. After removal of 5 bases from V and 8 bases from J, the junction contained 8 bases not matched to a gene. The CDR3 runs 14 residues.